The rows below give T cell receptor beta chains drawn from one sample of a study of cytomegalovirus exposure and HLA in healthy donors. Sequencing used immunoSEQ multiplex PCR; TCRdb keeps in-frame clones, though not all of them. The sample has 65,000 or so clones; 92% are singletons. The sample taken for sequencing was PBMCs. The receptors derive from a woman aged 18-29 years in good health and CMV-seronegative. Both conserved end residues are part of each CDR3. D genes are given only for firm matches. The size entry is marked missing in some rows and otherwise reads once, few, many or a size class.

J,size,D,V,DNA,CDR3
TRBJ2-5,few,TRBD1,TRBV30,TGTGCCTGGAGCCCGGGACAGGGGTCCGGGTCCCAGTACTTC,CAWSPGQGSGSQYF
TRBJ1-4,once,NA,TRBV11-2,TGTGCCAGCAGCTTAGGGGCGGGGGGTTTTGAAAAACTGTTTTTT,CASSLGAGGFEKLFF
TRBJ2-5,once,NA,TRBV25-1,TGTGCCAGCAGCACAGGGGGGGTAGAGACCCAGTACTTC,CASSTGGVETQYF
TRBJ2-2,NA,NA,TRBV6-6,TGTGCCAGCAGTTTAGGGGTTAACACCGGGGAGCTGTTTTTT,CASSLGVNTGELFF
TRBJ2-2,NA,TRBD2,TRBV4-1,TGCGCCAGCAGCCAAGCGGTAGCGGGAGTTCATACCGGGGAGCTGTTTTTT,CASSQAVAGVHTGELFF
TRBJ1-1,once,NA,TRBV18,TGTGCCAGCTCACCAGAAGCCCACACTGAAGCTTTCTTT,CASSPEAHTEAFF
TRBJ2-1,few,TRBD2,TRBV4-1,TGCGCCAGCAGTGGGATGGGCAGCGGGGGTACCTACAATGAGCAGTTCTTC,CASSGMGSGGTYNEQFF
TRBJ2-1,NA,NA,TRBV11-2,TGTGCCAGCAGCTTACACAGGGCTGAGGACAATGAGCAGTTCTTC,CASSLHRAEDNEQFF
TRBJ2-1,NA,NA,TRBV11-2,TGTGCCAGCAGCTTTAAACGGGGCAATGAGCAGTTCTTC,CASSFKRGNEQFF
TRBJ2-1,NA,TRBD1,TRBV11-1,TGTGCCAGCAGCCGGACAGGGCGAAAGTCTCTTCTTGATGAGCAGTTCTTC,CASSRTGRKSLLDEQFF
TRBJ2-1,NA,TRBD2,TRBV11-1,TGTGCCAGCAGCCGAACTAGCGGGGGGAGTTACAATGAGCAGTTCTTC,CASSRTSGGSYNEQFF
TRBJ2-7,NA,NA,TRBV5-1,TGCGCCAGCAGCTTTGGGCAGGCCTCCTACGAGCAGTACTTC,CASSFGQASYEQYF
TRBJ1-2,NA,TRBD1,TRBV10-3,TGTGCCATCAGGGAGGGGGCAACCCCCTATGGCTACACCTTC,CAIREGATPYGYTF
TRBJ1-2,NA,NA,TRBV18,TGTGCCAGCTCACCACAGACAGCTAACTATGGCTACACCTTC,CASSPQTANYGYTF
TRBJ2-1,NA,TRBD1,TRBV5-5,TGTGCCAGCAGAAATCAGGGGGCGCCGTACAATGAGCAGTTCTTC,CASRNQGAPYNEQFF
TRBJ2-7,NA,TRBD2,TRBV10-3,TGTGCCATCAGCGAAACACCGGGACTAGCGGGAGGAACGGACGAGCAGTACTTC,CAISETPGLAGGTDEQYF
TRBJ2-7,NA,NA,TRBV27,TGTGCCAGCAGTTTTTCCGGTACCTACGAGCAGTACTTC,CASSFSGTYEQYF
TRBJ2-7,NA,TRBD2,TRBV10-3,TGTGCCATCAGTGAGTTTACCTGGACTAGCGGGAAGGTCGAGCAGTACTTC,CAISEFTWTSGKVEQYF
TRBJ2-7,once,TRBD2,TRBV9,TGTGCCAGCAGCGTAGGGGGGGGTGGGCTACTCTACGAGCAGTACTTC,CASSVGGGGLLYEQYF
TRBJ2-3,NA,NA,TRBV19,TGTGCCAGTAGTATAGCTAGCACAGATACGCAGTATTTT,CASSIASTDTQYF
TRBJ1-4,NA,NA,TRBV11-3,TGTGCCAGCAGCAGGACAGCAAATGAAAAACTGTTTTTT,CASSRTANEKLFF
TRBJ1-4,NA,NA,TRBV25-1,TGTGCCAGCAGTGACTTGGAAAAACTGTTTTTT,CASSDLEKLFF
TRBJ1-4,NA,TRBD1,TRBV28,TGTGCCAGCAGTACAGGGGTGGGTAACGCTAATGAAAAACTGTTTTTT,CASSTGVGNANEKLFF
TRBJ1-1,NA,NA,TRBV6-5,TGTGCCAGCAGTTACTCTCCCAAGGGGGCTGAAGCTTTCTTT,CASSYSPKGAEAFF
TRBJ1-2,NA,NA,TRBV18,TGTGCCAGCTCAAGGCGACAGAGCTATGGCTACACCTTC,CASSRRQSYGYTF
TRBJ1-1,once,TRBD1,TRBV2,TGTGCCAAACCCGGGACAGGGGGTTCGGACACTGAAGCTTTCTTT,CAKPGTGGSDTEAFF
TRBJ1-1,NA,NA,TRBV5-1,TGCGCCAGCAGCTCTACAGCTTCTGAAGCTTTCTTT,CASSSTASEAFF
TRBJ2-7,NA,NA,TRBV12-1,TGTGCCAGCAGCTTTGAAACTTTGGCCGACTTGAACTACGAGCAGTACTTC,CASSFETLADLNYEQYF
TRBJ2-3,NA,NA,TRBV15,TGTGCCACCAGCAGAGATCTACTCACAGATACGCAGTATTTT,CATSRDLLTDTQYF
TRBJ1-1,NA,TRBD1,TRBV13,TGTGCCAGCAGCTTACCTCACTCAGGGGGCCCAGGGGCTTTCTTT,CASSLPHSGGPGAFF
TRBJ1-2,NA,NA,TRBV15,TGTGCCACCAGCAGAGACAGGAACTATGGCTACACCTTC,CATSRDRNYGYTF
TRBJ1-5,few,NA,TRBV2,TGTGCCAGCAGTGACCAGGGGCATCAGCCCCAGCATTTT,CASSDQGHQPQHF
TRBJ2-7,NA,NA,TRBV11-3,TGTGCCAGCACCTTAGCAATGGACAGATACTACGAGCAGTACTTC,CASTLAMDRYYEQYF
TRBJ1-3,NA,TRBD1,TRBV6-1,TGTGCCAGCAGGGGACAGGGGTACGGCACCATATATTTT,CASRGQGYGTIYF
TRBJ2-1,once,NA,TRBV7-9,TGTGCCAGCAGCTCCTCCCCTAATGAGCAGTTCTTC,CASSSSPNEQFF
TRBJ2-1,NA,NA,TRBV7-9,TGTGCCAGCAGCTCCCCCCCCTGGGGCGGCAATGAGCAGTTCTTC,CASSSPPWGGNEQFF
TRBJ2-7,once,TRBD1,TRBV28,TGTGCCAGCAGTCGGACAGGGGGCTACGAGCAGTACTTC,CASSRTGGYEQYF
TRBJ1-1,NA,NA,TRBV7-3,TGTGCCAGCAGCTTATCAGGGGAGTTCGGTGAAGCTTTCTTT,CASSLSGEFGEAFF
TRBJ2-7,NA,TRBD1,TRBV4-1,TGCGCCAGCAGCCAAGAGGACGGGACAGGCCTCTACGAGCAGTACTTC,CASSQEDGTGLYEQYF
TRBJ1-1,NA,NA,TRBV7-9,TGTGCCAGCAGCTTAGGCAGAGAAGCTTTCTTT,CASSLGREAFF
TRBJ2-2,NA,TRBD1,TRBV7-7,TGTGCTAGCAGCCCCGACAGGGTGGCGGGCAAAGATTCGAACACCGGGGAGCTGTTTTTT,CASSPDRVAGKDSNTGELFF
TRBJ2-3,NA,TRBD1,TRBV28,TGTGCCAGCAGTCCGGGACAGGCAGACTCCACAGATACGCAGTATTTT,CASSPGQADSTDTQYF
TRBJ2-2,NA,TRBD1,TRBV2,TGTGCCAGCAGAGGGCAGGGGGACACCGGGGAGCTGTTTTTT,CASRGQGDTGELFF
TRBJ2-1,NA,NA,TRBV7-9,TGTGCCAGCAGTGTGAGACTTGGGTCCAATGAGCAGTTCTTC,CASSVRLGSNEQFF
TRBJ1-2,NA,TRBD1,TRBV5-6,TGTGCCAGCAGCTTGGAAGAGGGGGCGAGTGGCTACACCTTC,CASSLEEGASGYTF
TRBJ2-7,NA,TRBD2,TRBV7-8,TGTGCCAGCAGCTTAGGACTAGCGGGGGGATCCGCCTACGAGCAGTACTTC,CASSLGLAGGSAYEQYF
TRBJ1-1,NA,NA,TRBV11-3,TGTGCCAGCAGCCGAGTGAACACTGAAGCTTTCTTT,CASSRVNTEAFF
TRBJ1-1,NA,TRBD1,TRBV7-9,TGTGCCTTAAGCTGGCGGGACAGGGGGTCGAGCACTGAAGCTTTCTTT,CALSWRDRGSSTEAFF
TRBJ1-5,NA,NA,TRBV18,TGTGCCAGCTCACCGGGACAACACAATCAGCCCCAGCATTTT,CASSPGQHNQPQHF
TRBJ1-1,NA,NA,TRBV28,TGTGCCAGCAGTACAACCCCAGGGGCCCGAGGAGCTTTCTTT,CASSTTPGARGAFF
TRBJ2-7,NA,TRBD1,TRBV27,TGTGCCAGCAGGGACGGGACAGGGGGCAGCTACGAGCAGTACTTC,CASRDGTGGSYEQYF
TRBJ2-1,once,TRBD1,TRBV7-6,TGTGCCAGCAGCTTAGGTTTAGGACAGGGTGGCAATGAGCAGTTCTTC,CASSLGLGQGGNEQFF
TRBJ1-2,NA,NA,TRBV19,TGTGCCAGTAGTACCAGGGAATTCTATGGCTACACCTTC,CASSTREFYGYTF
TRBJ2-5,once,NA,TRBV7-9,TGTGCCAGCAGCCTACAAGAGACCCAGTACTTC,CASSLQETQYF